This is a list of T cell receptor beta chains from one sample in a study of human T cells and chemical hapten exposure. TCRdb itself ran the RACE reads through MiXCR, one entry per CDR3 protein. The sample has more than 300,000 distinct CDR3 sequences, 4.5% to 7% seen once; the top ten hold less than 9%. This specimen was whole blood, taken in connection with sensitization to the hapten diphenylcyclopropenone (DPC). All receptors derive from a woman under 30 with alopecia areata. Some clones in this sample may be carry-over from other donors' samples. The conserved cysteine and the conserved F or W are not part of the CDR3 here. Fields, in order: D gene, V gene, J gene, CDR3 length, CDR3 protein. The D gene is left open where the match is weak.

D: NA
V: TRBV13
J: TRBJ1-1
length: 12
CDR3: ASSLVDRELGAF

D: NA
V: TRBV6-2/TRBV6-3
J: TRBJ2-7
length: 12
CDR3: ASSYSGLSYEQY

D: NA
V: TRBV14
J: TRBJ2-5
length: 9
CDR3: ASKGNETQY

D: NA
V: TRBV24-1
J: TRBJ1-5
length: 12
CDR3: ATSARDSNQPQH

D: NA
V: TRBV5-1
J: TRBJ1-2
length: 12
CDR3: ASSLETVNYGYT

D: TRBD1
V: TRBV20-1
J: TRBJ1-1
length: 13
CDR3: SARDWGQEGTEAF

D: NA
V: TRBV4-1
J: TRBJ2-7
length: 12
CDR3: ASSQGRDSYEQY

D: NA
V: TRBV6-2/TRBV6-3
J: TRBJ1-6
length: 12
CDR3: ASSHDRENSPLH

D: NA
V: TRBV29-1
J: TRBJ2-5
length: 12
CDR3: SVSSSGNQETQY

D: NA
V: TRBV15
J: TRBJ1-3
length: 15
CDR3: ATSRDPQGLSGNTIY

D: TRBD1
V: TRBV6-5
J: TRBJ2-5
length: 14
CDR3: ASSPGTGVMSETQY

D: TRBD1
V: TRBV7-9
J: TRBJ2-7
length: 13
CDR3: ASSPGTAYSYEQY

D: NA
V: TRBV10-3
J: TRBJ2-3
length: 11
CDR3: AISGRESDTQY

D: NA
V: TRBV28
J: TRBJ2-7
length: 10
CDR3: ASSLGPFEQY

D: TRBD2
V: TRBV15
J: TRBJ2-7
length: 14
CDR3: ATSSRPGTSVDEQY

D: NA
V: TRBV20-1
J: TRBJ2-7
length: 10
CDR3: SARDQGYEQY

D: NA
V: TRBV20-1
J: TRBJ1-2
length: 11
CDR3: SASRTVDYGYT

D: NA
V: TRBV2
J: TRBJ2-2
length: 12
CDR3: ASRRSPIAGELF

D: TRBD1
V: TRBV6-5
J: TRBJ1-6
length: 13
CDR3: ASSYTQGAHSPLH

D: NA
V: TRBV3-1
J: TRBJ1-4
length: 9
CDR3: ASSQDTLTF

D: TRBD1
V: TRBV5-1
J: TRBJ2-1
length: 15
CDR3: ASRGTGSKLSYNEQF

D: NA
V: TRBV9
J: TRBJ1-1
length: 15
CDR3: ASSVAIIEPSNTEAF

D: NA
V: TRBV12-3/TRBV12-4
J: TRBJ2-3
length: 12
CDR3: ASSLSPRLDTQY

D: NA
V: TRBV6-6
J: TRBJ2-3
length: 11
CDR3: ASKDSATDTQY

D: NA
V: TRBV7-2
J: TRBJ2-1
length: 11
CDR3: ASSWTVRDEQF

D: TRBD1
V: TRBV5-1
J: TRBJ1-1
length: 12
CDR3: ASSFWTGRGEAF

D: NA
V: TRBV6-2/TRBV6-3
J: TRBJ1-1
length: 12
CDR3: ASSYLGQGAAAF

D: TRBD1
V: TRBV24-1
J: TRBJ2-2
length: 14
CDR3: ATRGQGATSSGELF

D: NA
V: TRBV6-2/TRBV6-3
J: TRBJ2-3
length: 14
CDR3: ASRRDPGRRTDTQY

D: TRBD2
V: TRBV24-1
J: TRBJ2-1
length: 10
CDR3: ATSDAGVEQF

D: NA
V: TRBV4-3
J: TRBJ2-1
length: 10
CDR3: ASSQQGNEQF

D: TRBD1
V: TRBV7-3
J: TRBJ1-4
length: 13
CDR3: ASSLDRTSNEKLF